The rows below give T cell receptor beta chains drawn from one sample of a study of blood T cells in healthy people across ages. TCRdb passed the 5' RACE reads through MiXCR, listing each CDR3 protein once. The data contain 920,000 or so distinct CDR3 sequences, 45% of them seen just once; the ten biggest clones take up about 20%. The sample comprised blood. These receptor sequences come from an older woman in good health. CDR3s leave out the opening cysteine and the closing phenylalanine or tryptophan. D genes are given only for firm matches.

D: .; V: TRBV20-1; J: TRBJ2-7; CDR3: SARAWSLGGPLGSYEQY
D: .; V: TRBV28; J: TRBJ1-6; CDR3: ASYEDTGFNSPLH
D: .; V: TRBV12-3/TRBV12-4; J: TRBJ2-6; CDR3: ASSLGGRVGSGANVLT
D: TRBD2; V: TRBV20-1; J: TRBJ2-7; CDR3: SARSREVPYEQY
D: .; V: TRBV10-3; J: TRBJ2-1; CDR3: AISGGRADEQF
D: .; V: TRBV4-1; J: TRBJ2-1; CDR3: ASSQGPTGTPSYNEQF
D: .; V: TRBV7-9; J: TRBJ2-6; CDR3: ASSLTTAGANVLT
D: .; V: TRBV20-1; J: TRBJ2-3; CDR3: SAGEAHTQY
D: .; V: TRBV2; J: TRBJ2-1; CDR3: ASSEPRGLYEQF
D: TRBD1; V: TRBV9; J: TRBJ1-4; CDR3: ASSATGGPNEKLF
D: TRBD1; V: TRBV10-3; J: TRBJ2-3; CDR3: AITQGAADTQY
D: TRBD1; V: TRBV5-1; J: TRBJ2-1; CDR3: ASRTGTGRGNEQF
D: .; V: TRBV3-1; J: TRBJ1-6; CDR3: ASSQDWNSPLH
D: .; V: TRBV11-2; J: TRBJ2-1; CDR3: ASSPVKGLGNEQF
D: .; V: TRBV27; J: TRBJ2-4; CDR3: ASSFLEGRAKNIQY
D: TRBD2; V: TRBV3-1; J: TRBJ2-1; CDR3: ASSQGDSGNTVYNEQF
D: TRBD1; V: TRBV27; J: TRBJ2-7; CDR3: ASSPTPGQGREQY
D: .; V: TRBV9; J: TRBJ2-7; CDR3: ASSAGTYTYEQY
D: .; V: TRBV20-1; J: TRBJ2-5; CDR3: SARDGGLGETQY
D: TRBD2; V: TRBV7-3; J: TRBJ2-1; CDR3: ASSPTSGTDEQF
D: .; V: TRBV6-2/TRBV6-3; J: TRBJ2-5; CDR3: ASSSGTQETQY
D: TRBD1; V: TRBV28; J: TRBJ1-1; CDR3: ASVPWGQGSMNTEAF